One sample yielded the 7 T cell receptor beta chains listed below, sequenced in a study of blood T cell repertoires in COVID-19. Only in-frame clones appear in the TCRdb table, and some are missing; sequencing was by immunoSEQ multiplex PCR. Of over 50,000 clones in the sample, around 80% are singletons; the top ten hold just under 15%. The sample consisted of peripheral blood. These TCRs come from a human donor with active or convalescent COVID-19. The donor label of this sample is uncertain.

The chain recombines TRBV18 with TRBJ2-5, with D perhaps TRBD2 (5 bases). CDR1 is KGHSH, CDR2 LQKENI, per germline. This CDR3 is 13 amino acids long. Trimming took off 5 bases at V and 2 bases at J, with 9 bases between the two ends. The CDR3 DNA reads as TGTGCCAGCTCATCCGGACTTCAAGAGACCCAGTACTTC. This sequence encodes CASSSGLQETQYF.

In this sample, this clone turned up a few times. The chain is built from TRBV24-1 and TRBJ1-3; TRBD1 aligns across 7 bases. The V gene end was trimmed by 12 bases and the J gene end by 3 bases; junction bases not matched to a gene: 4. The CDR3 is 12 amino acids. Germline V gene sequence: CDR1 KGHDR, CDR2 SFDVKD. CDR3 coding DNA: TGTGCCGCCCGGGACAGTGGAAACACCATATATTTT. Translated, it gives CAARDSGNTIYF.

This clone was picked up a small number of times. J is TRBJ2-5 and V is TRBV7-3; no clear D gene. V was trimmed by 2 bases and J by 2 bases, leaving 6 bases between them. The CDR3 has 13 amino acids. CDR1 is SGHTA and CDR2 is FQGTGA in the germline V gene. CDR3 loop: CASSLSTQETQYF. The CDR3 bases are TGTGCCAGCAGCTTATCGACACAAGAGACCCAGTACTTC.

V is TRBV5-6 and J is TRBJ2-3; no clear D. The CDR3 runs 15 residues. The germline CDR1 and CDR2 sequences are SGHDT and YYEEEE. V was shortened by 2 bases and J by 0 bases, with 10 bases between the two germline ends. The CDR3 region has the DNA TGTGCCAGCAGCTTATCCCAGATTAGCACAGATACGCAGTATTTT. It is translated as CASSLSQISTDTQYF.

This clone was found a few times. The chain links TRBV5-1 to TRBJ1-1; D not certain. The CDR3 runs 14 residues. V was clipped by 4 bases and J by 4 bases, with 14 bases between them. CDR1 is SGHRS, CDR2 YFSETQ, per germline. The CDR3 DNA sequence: TGCGCCAGCAGCGACACTCGTCGGGGCACTGAAGCTTTCTTT. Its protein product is CASSDTRRGTEAFF.

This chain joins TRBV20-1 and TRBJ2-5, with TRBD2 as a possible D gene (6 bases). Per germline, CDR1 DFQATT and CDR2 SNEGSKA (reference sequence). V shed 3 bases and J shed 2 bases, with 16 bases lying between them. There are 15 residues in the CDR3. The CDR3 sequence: CSASLSGTRQETQYF. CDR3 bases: TGCAGTGCTAGTCTCTCTGGGACTCGACAAGAGACCCAGTACTTC.

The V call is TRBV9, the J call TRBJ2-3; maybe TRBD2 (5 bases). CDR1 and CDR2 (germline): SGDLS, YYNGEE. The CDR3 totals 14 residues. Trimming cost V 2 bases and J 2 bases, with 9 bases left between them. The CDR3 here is CASSVGDITDTQYF. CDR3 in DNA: TGTGCCAGCAGCGTCGGGGATATCACAGATACGCAGTATTTT.